This TCR beta chain was captured in a study of CD8+CD57+ T cells in acquired aplastic anemia. Overall study context: Average DNA yield from sorted CD4+ and CD8+ cells was around 3.2 ug.

Regarding the study as a whole: Researchers reported that CD8+ Simpson's diversity was not significantly different in patients versus controls.

The template used for profiling TCR beta VDJ and CDR3 was genomic DNA. TCRdb re-analysed the reads in MiXCR, keeping a single row per CDR3 protein. The sample consists of some 190,000 distinct CDR3 sequences, 35% to 50% of them appearing once. This CDR3 spans 12 amino acids. With 0 bases removed from V and 6 bases from J, the gap between germline ends came to 3 bases. Germline CDR1 reads SGHTA; CDR2 reads FQGTGA. This clonotype came up a few times. The antigen remains undetermined. The material sequenced was sorted CD4+, CD8+, or CD8+CD57+ T cells (not recorded which) from PBMCs. The TCR comes from a human donor in good health. V usage is TRBV7-3 and J usage is TRBJ2-1; D is ambiguous. The CDR3 DNA reads TGTGCCAGCAGCTTAACGGTCAATGAGCAGTTCTTC. This sequence encodes CASSLTVNEQFF.